Below are 5 T cell receptor beta chains sequenced from a single sample in a study of control samples from healthy donors and cancer patients. The assay was immunoSEQ multiplex PCR, and TCRdb's table has in-frame clones only and misses some. The data contain around 33,000 clones, about 85% of them seen just once; the ten biggest clones take up about 1.6%. Sequenced input: PBMCs. The receptor set was obtained from a woman aged 40-49 years with lung cancer.

This CDR3 is CASSLPGNTEAFF. CDR3 coding DNA: TGTGCCAGCAGCTTACCCGGGAACACTGAAGCTTTCTTT. The chain employs TRBV7-9 and TRBJ1-1; D ambiguous. Trimming took off 2 bases at V and 1 base at J, with 5 bases between the two ends. The CDR3 has 13 amino acids. Germline CDR1 is SEHNR and CDR2 is FQNEAQ (reference sequence). The complete variable domain, with remaining parts taken from reference TRBV7-9 and TRBJ1-1, reads DTGVSQNPRHKITKRGQNVTFRCDPISEHNRLYWYRQTLGQGPEFLTYFQNEAQLEKSRLLSDRFSAERPKGSFSTLEIQRTEQGDSAMYLCASSLPGNTEAFFGQGTRLTVV.

This clone was seen a single time. CDR3 sequence reads: CASSYSAGLGSAEAFF. The CDR3 DNA reads TGTGCCAGCAGTTACTCGGCGGGGCTGGGGTCCGCTGAAGCTTTCTTT. The chain couples TRBV6-5 to TRBJ1-1; tentative D call: TRBD1 (5 bases). Germline CDR1 MNHEY, CDR2 SVGAGI. CDR3 length: 16 residues. V lost 0 bases, J lost 6 bases, and 17 bases lay in between.

CDR3 region: CSASSRTATYEQYF. In DNA form, the CDR3 reads TGCAGTGCTAGTAGCAGGACGGCAACCTACGAGCAGTACTTC. The chain carries TRBV20-1 and TRBJ2-7; D unresolved. This CDR3 spans 14 amino acids. V was pared by 3 bases and J by 2 bases, with 14 bases between. In germline, CDR1 is DFQATT, CDR2 SNEGSKA (reference sequence).

J is TRBJ1-5 and V is TRBV5-4, with D possibly TRBD1 on 6 matching bases. V lost 4 bases to trimming and J lost 5 bases, with 19 bases between them. This CDR3 contains 16 residues. Per germline, CDR1 SGHNT and CDR2 YYREEE (reference sequence). CDR3 amino acids: CASSVGPTGLDQPQHF. The CDR3 DNA reads TGTGCCAGCAGCGTCGGGCCGACAGGTCTCGATCAGCCCCAGCATTTT.

V gene TRBV7-2 combines with J gene TRBJ2-1; TRBD2 matches at 8 bases. Looked up from germline, CDR1 is SGHTA and CDR2 is FQGNSA. The CDR3 runs to 16 residues. Germline trimming cut 0 bases from V and 4 bases from J; bases unmatched to any gene: 5. The CDR3 sequence is CASSLAGGAGYNEQFF. The CDR3 region has the DNA TGTGCCAGCAGCTTAGCCGGGGGGGCTGGGTACAATGAGCAGTTCTTC.